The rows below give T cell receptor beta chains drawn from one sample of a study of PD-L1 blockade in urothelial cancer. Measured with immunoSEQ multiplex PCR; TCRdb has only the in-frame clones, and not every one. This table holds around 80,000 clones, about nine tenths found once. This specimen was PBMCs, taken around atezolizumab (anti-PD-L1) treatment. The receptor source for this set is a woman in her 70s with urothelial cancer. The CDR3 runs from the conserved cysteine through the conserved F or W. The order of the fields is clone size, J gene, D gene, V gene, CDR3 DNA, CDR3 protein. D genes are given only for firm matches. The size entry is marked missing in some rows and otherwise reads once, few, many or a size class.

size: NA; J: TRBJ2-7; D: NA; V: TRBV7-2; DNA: TGTGCCAGCAGCTTAGATCGTATATCCTACGAGCAGTACTTC; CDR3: CASSLDRISYEQYF
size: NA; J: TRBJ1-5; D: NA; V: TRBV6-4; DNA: TGTGCCAGCAGTGCGCCGGAGGCTAGCAATCAGCCCCAGCATTTT; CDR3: CASSAPEASNQPQHF
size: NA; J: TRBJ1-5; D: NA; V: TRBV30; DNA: TGTGCCTGGAGAGGGGCAGGAAGCAATCAGCCCCAGCATTTT; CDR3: CAWRGAGSNQPQHF
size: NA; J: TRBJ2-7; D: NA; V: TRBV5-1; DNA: TGCGCCAGCAGCTTGAGGCCAGGGGGGCCTGGAAAGCAGTACTTC; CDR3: CASSLRPGGPGKQYF
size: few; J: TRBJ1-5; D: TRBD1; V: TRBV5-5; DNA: TGTGCCAGCAGCTTTGACAGGGTCGGTCAGCCCCAGCATTTT; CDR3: CASSFDRVGQPQHF
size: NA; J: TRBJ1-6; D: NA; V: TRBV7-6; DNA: TGTGCCAGCAGCCCCCGAACAGGGATCGGAATTTCACCCCTCCACTTT; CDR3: CASSPRTGIGISPLHF
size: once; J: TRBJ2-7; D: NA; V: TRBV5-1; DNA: TGCGCCAGCAGCTTAACCCCCGACAGCACCTACGAGCAGTACTTC; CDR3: CASSLTPDSTYEQYF
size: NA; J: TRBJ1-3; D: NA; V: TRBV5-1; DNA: TGCGCCAGCAGCTTGGGTCCGGGTGACACCATATATTTT; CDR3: CASSLGPGDTIYF
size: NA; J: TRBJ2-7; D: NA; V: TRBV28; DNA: TGTGCCAGCAGTTTCTGGGAGGACCAGAGCTCCTACGAGCAGTACTTC; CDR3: CASSFWEDQSSYEQYF
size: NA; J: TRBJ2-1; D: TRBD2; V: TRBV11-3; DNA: TGTGCCAGCAGCCTCGGGACTAGCGGTAGCTCCTACAATGAGCAGTTCTTC; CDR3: CASSLGTSGSSYNEQFF
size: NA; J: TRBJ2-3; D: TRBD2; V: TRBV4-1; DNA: TGCGCCAGCAGCAGCGGGAGCGGGGGGCCGACAGATACGCAGTATTTT; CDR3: CASSSGSGGPTDTQYF
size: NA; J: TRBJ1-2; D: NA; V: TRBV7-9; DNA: TGTGCCAGCATCACTCCGGGGGACGGCTATGGCTACACCTTC; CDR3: CASITPGDGYGYTF
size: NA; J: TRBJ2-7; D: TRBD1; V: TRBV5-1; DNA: TGCGCCAGCAGCCACCTAGTAAATGCAGGGGGTCAGGACGAGCAGTACTTC; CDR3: CASSHLVNAGGQDEQYF
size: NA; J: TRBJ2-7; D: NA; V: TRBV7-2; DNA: TGTGCCAGCAGCTTAGCGCTCGGACAGAGATACTACGAGCAGTACTTC; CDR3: CASSLALGQRYYEQYF
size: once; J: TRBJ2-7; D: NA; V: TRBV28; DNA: TGTGCCAGCAGCCCGGCAGGTTCGAGGGACGAGCAGTACTTC; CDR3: CASSPAGSRDEQYF
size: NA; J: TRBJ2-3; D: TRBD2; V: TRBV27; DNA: TGTGCCAGCAGTCGACACGTAGAAAAGACTAGCCTCACAGATACGCAGTATTTT; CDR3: CASSRHVEKTSLTDTQYF
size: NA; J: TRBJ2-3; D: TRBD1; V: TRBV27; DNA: TGTGCCAGCAGTCCGAAACGACAGGGAACGCAGTATTTT; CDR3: CASSPKRQGTQYF
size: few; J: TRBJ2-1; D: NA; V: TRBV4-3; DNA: TGCGCCAGCAGCCAATACTACGGGGGGCCTGGCGATGAGCAGTTCTTC; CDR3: CASSQYYGGPGDEQFF
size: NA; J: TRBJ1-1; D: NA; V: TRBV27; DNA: TGTGCCAGCAGTTTAGAACGAGAGAACACTGAAGCTTTCTTT; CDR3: CASSLERENTEAFF
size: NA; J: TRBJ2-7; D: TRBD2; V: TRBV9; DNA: TGTGCCAGCAGCGTAGGCCCCGGACTAGCGGATTACGAGCAGTACTTC; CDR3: CASSVGPGLADYEQYF
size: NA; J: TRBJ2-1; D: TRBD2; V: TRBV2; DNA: TGTGCCAGCCGACTAGCGGGCCTAGCCTACAATGAGCAGTTCTTC; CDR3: CASRLAGLAYNEQFF
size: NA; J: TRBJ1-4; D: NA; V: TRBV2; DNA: TGTGCCAGCAGTGATCTCAGGGGTAATGAAAAACTGTTTTTT; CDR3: CASSDLRGNEKLFF
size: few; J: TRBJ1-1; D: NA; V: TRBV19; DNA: TGTGCCAGTAGTTACACGGGAAAGACTGAAGCTTTCTTT; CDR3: CASSYTGKTEAFF
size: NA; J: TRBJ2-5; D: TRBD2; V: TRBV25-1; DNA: TGTGCCAGCTCCCTTCGGACTAGCGGGAGAGGCCAAGAGACCCAGTACTTC; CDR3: CASSLRTSGRGQETQYF
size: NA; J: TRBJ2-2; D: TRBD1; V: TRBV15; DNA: TGTGCCACCAGCAGAGAAATCCAGGGGGCCGGGGAGCTGTTTTTT; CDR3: CATSREIQGAGELFF
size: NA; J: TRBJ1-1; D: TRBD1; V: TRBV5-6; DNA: TGTGCCAGCAGACCTCGGACAGGGGCGCTGGAAGCTTTCTTT; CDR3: CASRPRTGALEAFF
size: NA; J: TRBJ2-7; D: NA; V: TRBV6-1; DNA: TGTGCCAGCAGTGACGGAGAAGTCTACGAGCAGTACTTC; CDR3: CASSDGEVYEQYF
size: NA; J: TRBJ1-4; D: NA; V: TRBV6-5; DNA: TGTGCCAGCAGTTACGACCCTAGCCCCACGAATGAAAAACTGTTTTTT; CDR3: CASSYDPSPTNEKLFF
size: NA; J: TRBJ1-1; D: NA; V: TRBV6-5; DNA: TGTGCCAGCAGTTATTCTGGGGGGGACACTGAAGCTTTCTTT; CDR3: CASSYSGGDTEAFF
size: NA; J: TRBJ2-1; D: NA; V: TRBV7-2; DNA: TGTGCCAGCAGCTTAGTGGGGGCGGGTGAGCAGTTCTTC; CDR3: CASSLVGAGEQFF
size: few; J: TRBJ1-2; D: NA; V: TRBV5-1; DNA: TGCGCCAGCAGCTCGGACAGCTATGGCTACACCTTC; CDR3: CASSSDSYGYTF
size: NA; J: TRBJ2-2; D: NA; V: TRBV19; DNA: TGTGCCAGTAGTATTGAGACAGTCGACACCGGGGAGCTGTTTTTT; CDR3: CASSIETVDTGELFF
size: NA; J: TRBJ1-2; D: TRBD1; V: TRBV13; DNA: TGTGCCAGCAGCGGTTTGACAGGGTCGAACTATGGCTACACCTTC; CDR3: CASSGLTGSNYGYTF
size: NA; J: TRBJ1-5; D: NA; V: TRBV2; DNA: TGTGCCAGCAGTGAAGCTCGTCAGCCCCAGCATTTT; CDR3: CASSEARQPQHF
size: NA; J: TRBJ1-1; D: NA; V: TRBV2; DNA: TGTGCCAGCAGTGGAGAGGGAGTATGGACTGAAGCTTTCTTT; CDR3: CASSGEGVWTEAFF
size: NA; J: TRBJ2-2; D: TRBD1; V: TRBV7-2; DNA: TGTGCCAGCAGCCTGACAGGGGGGACCGGGGAGCTGTTTTTT; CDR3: CASSLTGGTGELFF
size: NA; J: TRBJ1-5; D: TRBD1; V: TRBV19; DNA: TGTGCCAGTAGTATCCCAATCCTTCGGACAGGAGATCAGCCCCAGCATTTT; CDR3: CASSIPILRTGDQPQHF
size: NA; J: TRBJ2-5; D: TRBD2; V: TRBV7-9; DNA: TGTGCCAGCAGCCCAGCTCTAGCGGGGGGAGATCGTCAGTACTTC; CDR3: CASSPALAGGDRQYF
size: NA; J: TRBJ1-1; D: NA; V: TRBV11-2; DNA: TGTGCCAGCAGCGCCGGCAGGTCTGAAGCTTTCTTT; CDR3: CASSAGRSEAFF
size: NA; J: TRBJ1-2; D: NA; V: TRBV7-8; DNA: TGTGCCAGCAGCGGTGGGAGGCTGGATGGCTACACCTTC; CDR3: CASSGGRLDGYTF
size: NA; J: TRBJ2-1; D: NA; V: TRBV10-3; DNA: TGTGCCATCAGTGACTCGAGCTCCTACAATGAGCAGTTCTTC; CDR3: CAISDSSSYNEQFF
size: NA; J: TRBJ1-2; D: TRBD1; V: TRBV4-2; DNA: TGTGCCAGCAGCCAATCGAGGACAGGCGTCTACACCTTC; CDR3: CASSQSRTGVYTF
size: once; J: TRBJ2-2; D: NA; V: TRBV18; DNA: TGTGCCAGCTCACCCCGGGAGGGGGCACAGACCGGGGAGCTGTTTTTT; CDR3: CASSPREGAQTGELFF
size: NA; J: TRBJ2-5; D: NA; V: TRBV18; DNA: TGTGCCAGCTCAGTTCGTCAAGAGACCCAGTACTTC; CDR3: CASSVRQETQYF
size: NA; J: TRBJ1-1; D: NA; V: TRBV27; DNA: TGTGCCAGCAGTTTGGCAGATAACACTGAAGCTTTCTTT; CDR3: CASSLADNTEAFF
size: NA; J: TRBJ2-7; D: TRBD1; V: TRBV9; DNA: TGTGCCAGCAGCGGTTCGACAGGGAAAAAGGTAATTTTC; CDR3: CASSGSTGKKVIF
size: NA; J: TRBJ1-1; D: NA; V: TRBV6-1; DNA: TGTGCCAGCAGTGAATCTGCACATGTAGAAGCTTTCTTT; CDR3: CASSESAHVEAFF
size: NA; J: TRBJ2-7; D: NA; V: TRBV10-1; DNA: TGCGCCAGCAGCCCGGGACTCGCGCCCAACGAGCAGTACTTC; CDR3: CASSPGLAPNEQYF
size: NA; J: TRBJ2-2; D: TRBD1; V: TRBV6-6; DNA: TGTGCCAGCAGCTCCAGGGGGTTCGGGGAGCTGTTTTTT; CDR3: CASSSRGFGELFF
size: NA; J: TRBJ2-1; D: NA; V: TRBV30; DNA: TGTGCCTGGAGTCTCCGGGACAAGCAGTTCTTC; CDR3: CAWSLRDKQFF
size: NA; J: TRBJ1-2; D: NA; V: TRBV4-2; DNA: TGTGCCAGCAGCCCTAGTATAAGCGGGGCTAACTATGGCTACACCTTC; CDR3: CASSPSISGANYGYTF